Listed here are 3 T cell receptor beta chains from one sample, sequenced in a study of blood T cells in healthy people across ages. Sample-barcoded 5' priming and a J-beta primer mix drove a second PCR of 7 to 11 cycles. TCRdb reanalysed the 5' RACE reads using MiXCR and keeps one entry per CDR3 protein. This table holds 1,300,000 or so distinct CDR3 sequences, roughly 59% found once. The sample taken for sequencing was blood. The receptor source for this set is a man aged 18 to 29 in good health.

The chain is built from TRBV7-9 and TRBJ2-3, with 7 bases that match TRBD2. The CDR3 runs 13 residues. CDR1 is SEHNR, CDR2 FQNEAQ, per germline (reference sequence). J was trimmed by 8 bases and V by 3 bases; bases with no gene match: 5. The CDR3, as DNA: TGTGCCAGCAGCTTCCCTGGGGAGGGTACGCAGTATTTT. Amino acid sequence: CASSFPGEGTQYF.

This clonotype has a single count. The chain recombines TRBV11-2 with TRBJ2-3; 7 bases match TRBD2. This CDR3 has 15 amino acids. Germline-derived CDR1 and CDR2 are SGHAT and FQNNGV. V shed 2 bases, J shed 5 bases, and the junction held 7 bases outside the gene matches. CDR3 loop: CASSLIAGVVDTQYF. Written as DNA, the CDR3 is TGTGCCAGCAGCTTAATCGCGGGAGTTGTAGATACGCAGTATTTT.

The V call is TRBV14, the J call TRBJ1-1, with D possibly matching TRBD1 (5 bases). Germline CDR1 is SGHDN and CDR2 is FVKESK. Deletions cut 1 base from V and 8 bases from J, with 11 bases between. The CDR3 is 13 residues long. The CDR3: CASSQGGQPEAFF. The CDR3 DNA is TGTGCCAGCAGCCAAGGGGGCCAACCCGAAGCTTTCTTT.